Detailed here is one TCR beta chain. The V and J ends lost 5 bases and 0 bases, in that order; junction bases with no gene match: 3. In germline, CDR1 is MRHNA, CDR2 SNTAGT. The CDR3 is 15 amino acids. The sample belongs to a study of cytomegalovirus exposure and HLA in healthy donors. PCR was performed using 60 Vbeta and 13 Jbeta primers. Here immunoSEQ multiplex PCR was the method, and the copy in TCRdb shows in-frame clones only, minus some. The sample contains around 150,000 clones, around 80% of which appear only once. The sequence was obtained from a young man in good health. Sample: PBMCs. This sequence joins TRBV6-4 and TRBJ2-2, with 7 bases matching TRBD1. CDR3 residues: CASSPGTANTGELFF. The CDR3 nucleotides read TGTGCCAGCAGTCCTGGGACAGCGAACACCGGGGAGCTGTTTTTT.